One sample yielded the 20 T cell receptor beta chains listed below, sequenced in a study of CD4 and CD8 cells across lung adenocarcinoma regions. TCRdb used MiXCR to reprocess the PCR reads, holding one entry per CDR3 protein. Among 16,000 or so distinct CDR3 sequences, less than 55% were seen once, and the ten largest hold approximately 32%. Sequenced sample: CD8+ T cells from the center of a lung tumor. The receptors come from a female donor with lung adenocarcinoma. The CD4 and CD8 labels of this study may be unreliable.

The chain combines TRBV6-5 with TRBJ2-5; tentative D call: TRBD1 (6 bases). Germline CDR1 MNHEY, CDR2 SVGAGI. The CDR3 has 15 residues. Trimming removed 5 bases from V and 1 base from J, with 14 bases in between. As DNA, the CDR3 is TGTGCCAGCAGTCTACATGGACAGACCCAAGAGACCCAGTACTTC. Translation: CASSLHGQTQETQYF.

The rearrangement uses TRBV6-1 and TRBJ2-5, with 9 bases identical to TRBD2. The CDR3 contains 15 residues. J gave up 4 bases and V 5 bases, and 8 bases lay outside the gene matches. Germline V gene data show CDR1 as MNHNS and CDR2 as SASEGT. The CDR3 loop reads CASSRGSGGIETQYF. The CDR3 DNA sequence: TGTGCCAGCAGTCGGGGGAGCGGGGGGATAGAGACCCAGTACTTC.

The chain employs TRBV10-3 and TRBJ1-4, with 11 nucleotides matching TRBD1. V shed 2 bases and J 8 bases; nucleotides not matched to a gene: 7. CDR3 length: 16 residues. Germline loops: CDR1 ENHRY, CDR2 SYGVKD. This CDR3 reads CAISEGPGQGGEKLFF. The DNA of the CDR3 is TGTGCCATCAGTGAGGGTCCGGGACAGGGGGGAGAAAAACTGTTTTTT.

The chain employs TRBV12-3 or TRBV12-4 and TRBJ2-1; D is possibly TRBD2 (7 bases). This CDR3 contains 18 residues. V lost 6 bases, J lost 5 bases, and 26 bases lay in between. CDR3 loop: CASRGGGGGGGGDNEQFF. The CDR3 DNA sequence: TGTGCCAGCAGGGGGGGGGGGGGGGGGGGGGGGGGCGACAATGAGCAGTTCTTC.

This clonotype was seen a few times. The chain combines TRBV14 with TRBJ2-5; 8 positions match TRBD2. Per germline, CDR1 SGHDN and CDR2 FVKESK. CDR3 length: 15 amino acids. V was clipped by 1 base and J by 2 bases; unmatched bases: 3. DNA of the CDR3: TGTGCCAGCAGCCAAGGACTAGCGCCTCAAGAGACCCAGTACTTC. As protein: CASSQGLAPQETQYF.

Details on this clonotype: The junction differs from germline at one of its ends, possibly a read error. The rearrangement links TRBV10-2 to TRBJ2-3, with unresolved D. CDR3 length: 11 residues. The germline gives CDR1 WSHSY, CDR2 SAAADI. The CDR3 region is CASFKTDMQYF. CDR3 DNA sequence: TGCGCTTCTTTTAAGACGGATATGCAGTATTTC.

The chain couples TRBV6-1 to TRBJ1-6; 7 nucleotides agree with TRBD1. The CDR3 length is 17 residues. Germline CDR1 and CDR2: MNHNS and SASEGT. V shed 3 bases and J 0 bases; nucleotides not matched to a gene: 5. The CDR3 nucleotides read TGTGCCAGCAGTGACCAGGGGGGGAGCTCCTATAATTCACCCCTCCACTTT. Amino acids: CASSDQGGSSYNSPLHF.

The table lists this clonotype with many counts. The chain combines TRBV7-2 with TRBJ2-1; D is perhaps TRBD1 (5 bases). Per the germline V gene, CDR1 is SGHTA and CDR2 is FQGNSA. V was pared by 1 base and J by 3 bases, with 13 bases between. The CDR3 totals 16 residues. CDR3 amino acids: CASSLGPLQVYNEQFF. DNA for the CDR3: TGTGCCAGCAGCTTAGGTCCCTTACAGGTCTACAATGAGCAGTTCTTC.

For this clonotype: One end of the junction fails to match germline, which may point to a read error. The CDR3 DNA reads TGTGCCAGTAGCAAGGGGGGTAGGGGGGGGCGCACAGAGACGCAGTATTTC. It yields the protein CASSKGGRGGRTETQYF. The rearrangement joins TRBV11-3 to TRBJ2-3, with D perhaps matching TRBD2 (7 bases). The CDR3 runs 17 residues. Germline-derived CDR1 and CDR2 are SGHNT and YENEEA. The entire variable domain, with the rest obtained from reference TRBV11-3 and TRBJ2-3, is as follows: EAGVVQSPRYKIIEKKQPVAFWCNPISGHNTLYWYLQNLGQGPELLIRYENEEAVDDSQLPKDRFSAERLKGVDSTLKIQPAELGDSAVYLCASSKGGRGGRTETQYFGPGTRLTVL.

The CDR3 here is CASSLVGTSGVQFF. DNA of the CDR3: TGTGCCAGCAGCTTAGTGGGGACTAGCGGGGTGCAGTTCTTC. The genes are TRBV11-2 and TRBJ2-1, with TRBD2 matching 13 bases. CDR1 is SGHAT, CDR2 FQNNGV, per germline. The CDR3 has 14 residues. V lost 1 base, J lost 12 bases, and 3 bases stayed unmatched.

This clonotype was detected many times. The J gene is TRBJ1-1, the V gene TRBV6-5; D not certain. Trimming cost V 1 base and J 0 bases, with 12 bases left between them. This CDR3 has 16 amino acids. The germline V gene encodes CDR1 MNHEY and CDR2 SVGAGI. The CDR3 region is CASSYFGFDMNTEAFF. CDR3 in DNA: TGTGCCAGCAGTTACTTCGGGTTCGACATGAACACTGAAGCTTTCTTT.

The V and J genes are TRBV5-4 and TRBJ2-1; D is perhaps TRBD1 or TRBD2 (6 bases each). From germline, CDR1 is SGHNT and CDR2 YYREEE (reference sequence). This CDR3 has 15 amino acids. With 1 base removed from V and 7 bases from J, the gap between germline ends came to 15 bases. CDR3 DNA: TGTGCCAGCAGCTTGAGGGGGGACGTTAAGAATGAGCAGTTCTTC. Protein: CASSLRGDVKNEQFF.

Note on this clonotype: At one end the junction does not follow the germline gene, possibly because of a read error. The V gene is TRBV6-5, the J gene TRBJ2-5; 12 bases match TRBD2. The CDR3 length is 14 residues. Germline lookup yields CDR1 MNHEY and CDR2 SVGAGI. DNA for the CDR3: TGTGCCAGCAGTTACTCGACTAGCGGGGGCCCGAAGAACTTC. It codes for CASSYSTSGGPKNF.

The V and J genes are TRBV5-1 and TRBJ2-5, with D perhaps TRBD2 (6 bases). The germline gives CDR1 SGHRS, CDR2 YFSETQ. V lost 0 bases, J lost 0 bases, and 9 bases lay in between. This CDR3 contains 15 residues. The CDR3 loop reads CASSLAGRDQETQYF. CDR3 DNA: TGCGCCAGCAGCTTGGCCGGGAGAGACCAAGAGACCCAGTACTTC.

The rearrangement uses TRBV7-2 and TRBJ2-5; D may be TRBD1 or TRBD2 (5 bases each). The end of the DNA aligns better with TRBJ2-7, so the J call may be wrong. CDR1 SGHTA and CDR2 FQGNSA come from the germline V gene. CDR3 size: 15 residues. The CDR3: CASSLLRDLRYEQYF. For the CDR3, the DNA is TGTGCCAGCAGCCTGCTCCGGGACCTCCGCTACGAGCAGTACTTC.

The CDR3 here is CASSLGGSGNKNIQYF. The CDR3 DNA follows: TGTGCCAGCAGCTTAGGAGGTAGCGGGAACAAAAACATTCAGTACTTC. The chain has TRBV11-3 and TRBJ2-4, with TRBD2 matching over 8 bases. CDR1 and CDR2 from the germline V gene are SGHNT and YENEEA. Trimming took 1 base from V and 3 from J; bases not matched to a gene: 5. The CDR3 contains 16 residues.

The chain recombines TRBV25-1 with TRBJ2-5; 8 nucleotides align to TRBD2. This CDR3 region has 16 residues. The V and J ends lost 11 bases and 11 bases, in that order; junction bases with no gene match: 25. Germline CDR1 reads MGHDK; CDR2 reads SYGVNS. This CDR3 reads CACGGQGGRGSDTQYF. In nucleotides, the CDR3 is TGTGCCTGCGGGGGGCAAGGAGGCCGGGGATCAGATACGCAGTACTTC.

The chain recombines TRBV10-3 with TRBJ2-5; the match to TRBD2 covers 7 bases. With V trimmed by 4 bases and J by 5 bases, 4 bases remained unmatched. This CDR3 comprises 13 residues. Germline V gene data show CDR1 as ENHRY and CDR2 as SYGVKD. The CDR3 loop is CAISGAGVETQYF. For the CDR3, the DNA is TGTGCCATCAGTGGGGCGGGAGTGGAGACCCAGTACTTC.

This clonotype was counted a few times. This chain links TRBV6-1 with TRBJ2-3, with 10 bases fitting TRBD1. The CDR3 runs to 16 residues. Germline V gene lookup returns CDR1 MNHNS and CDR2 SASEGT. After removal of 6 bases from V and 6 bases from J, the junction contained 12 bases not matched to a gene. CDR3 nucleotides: TGTGCCAGCAGGGGGACAGGGGATGAACTTTGGGATACGCAGTATTTT. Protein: CASRGTGDELWDTQYF.

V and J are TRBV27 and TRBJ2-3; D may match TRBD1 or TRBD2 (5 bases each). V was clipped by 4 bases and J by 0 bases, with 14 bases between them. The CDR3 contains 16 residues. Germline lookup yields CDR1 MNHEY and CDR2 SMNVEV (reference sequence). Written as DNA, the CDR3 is TGTGCCAGCAGTTCTCTGGGGGTGAGGAGCACAGATACGCAGTATTTT. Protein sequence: CASSSLGVRSTDTQYF.